Listed below are T cell receptor beta chains from one sample, sequenced in a study of beta chain features in type 1 diabetes. Profiled with immunoSEQ multiplex PCR; TCRdb holds only in-frame clones, not every one. The sample consists of about 650,000 clones, 9.5% to 15% of them appearing once. What was sequenced was naive CD4+ T cells from blood. These receptors originate from a man aged 25 to 40 with type 1 diabetes. CDR3s include the opening cysteine and the closing phenylalanine or tryptophan. A D gene is named only where the DNA matches it firmly. Clone sizes are given selectively: once, few, many, or a class where the clone is expanded.

J gene | D gene | V gene | clone size | CDR3 protein | CDR3 DNA
TRBJ1-2 | TRBD1 | TRBV4-3 | few | CASSRGRDRANYGYTF | TGCGCCAGCAGCCGGGGAAGGGACAGGGCTAACTATGGCTACACCTTC
TRBJ2-2 | TRBD1 | TRBV13 | - | CASSLVGTAFVDTGELFF | TGTGCCAGCAGCCTTGTCGGGACAGCCTTTGTGGACACCGGGGAGCTGTTTTTT
TRBJ2-7 | - | TRBV5-4 | - | CASARDTYEQYF | TGTGCCAGCGCTAGGGATACCTACGAGCAGTACTTC
TRBJ1-4 | - | TRBV15 | few | CATSRQPGFTNEKLFF | TGTGCCACCAGCAGACAGCCAGGGTTCACTAATGAAAAACTGTTTTTT
TRBJ2-2 | - | TRBV19 | few | CASSIQRVHTGELFF | TGTGCCAGTAGTATCCAAAGGGTGCACACCGGGGAGCTGTTTTTT
TRBJ2-5 | TRBD1 | TRBV7-9 | few | CASSRDSTQETQYF | TGTGCCAGCAGCCGGGACAGCACCCAAGAGACCCAGTACTTC
TRBJ2-3 | - | TRBV4-2 | once | CASSRDKADGRDTQYF | TGTGCCAGCAGCCGAGATAAGGCAGATGGAAGAGATACGCAGTATTTT
TRBJ2-3 | - | TRBV6-5 | - | CASSPGYTDTQYF | TGTGCCAGCAGCCCCGGGTATACAGATACGCAGTATTTT
TRBJ2-3 | - | TRBV6-1 | - | CASSVQTSTDTQYF | TGTGCCAGCAGTGTTCAGACTAGCACAGATACGCAGTATTTT
TRBJ1-4 | - | TRBV5-7 | few | CATSTGTNEKLFF | TGTGCCACTTCGACAGGAACTAATGAAAAACTGTTTTTT
TRBJ2-4 | - | TRBV7-2 | - | CASSHLRSAGVKDIQYF | TGTGCCAGCAGCCACCTACGGTCGGCGGGCGTTAAGGACATTCAGTACTTC
TRBJ2-1 | - | TRBV29-1 | - | CSVQTGSSYNEQFF | TGCAGCGTACAAACAGGGAGCTCCTACAATGAGCAGTTCTTC
TRBJ2-3 | TRBD1 | TRBV29-1 | few | CSALRTGQGTDTQYF | TGCAGCGCCTTGCGAACGGGACAGGGCACAGATACGCAGTATTTT
TRBJ2-5 | - | TRBV28 | few | CASSVTGRKETQYF | TGTGCCAGCAGTGTGACAGGCCGTAAAGAGACCCAGTACTTC
TRBJ1-6 | - | TRBV30 | few | CAWSVYARANNSPLHF | TGTGCCTGGAGTGTATATGCCAGGGCCAATAATTCACCCCTCCACTTT
TRBJ2-7 | TRBD1 | TRBV29-1 | few | CSVSGTADYEQYF | TGCAGCGTTTCCGGGACAGCAGACTACGAGCAGTACTTC
TRBJ1-6 | - | TRBV5-1 | few | CASSTGTSVGSPLHF | TGCGCCAGCAGCACGGGGACAAGTGTCGGATCACCCCTCCACTTT
TRBJ2-7 | - | TRBV6-1 | few | CASRQTGVAYEQYF | TGTGCCAGCAGACAAACCGGGGTCGCTTACGAGCAGTACTTC
TRBJ2-7 | - | TRBV25-1 | few | CASSDRLVGEQYF | TGTGCCAGCAGTGACCGGCTAGTGGGCGAGCAGTACTTC
TRBJ2-5 | - | TRBV2 | few | CASSSRETQYF | TGTGCCAGCAGTTCCCGAGAGACCCAGTACTTC
TRBJ1-2 | TRBD1 | TRBV9 | - | CASSTRTGSMGYTF | TGTGCCAGCAGCACTCGGACAGGTTCTATGGGCTACACCTTC
TRBJ2-1 | TRBD1 | TRBV4-2 | few | CASSRQGQGSYNEQFF | TGTGCCAGCAGCCGACAAGGACAGGGGTCCTACAATGAGCAGTTCTTC
TRBJ2-2 | - | TRBV5-1 | few | CASSNPDGELFF | TGCGCCAGCAGCAACCCGGACGGGGAGCTGTTTTTT
TRBJ1-6 | - | TRBV9 | few | CASSGRGRESNGSPLHF | TGTGCCAGCAGCGGGCGGGGCAGGGAGTCTAATGGTTCACCCCTCCACTTT
TRBJ2-5 | - | TRBV10-3 | - | CAISESVETQYF | TGTGCCATCAGTGAGTCGGTAGAGACCCAGTACTTC
TRBJ1-5 | TRBD1 | TRBV5-1 | few | CASSLGDRGDNQPQHF | TGCGCCAGCAGCTTGGGGGACAGGGGCGACAATCAGCCCCAGCATTTT
TRBJ2-5 | - | TRBV6-5 | - | CASSYVRKQETQYF | TGTGCCAGCAGTTACGTCAGGAAACAAGAGACCCAGTACTTC
TRBJ2-7 | - | TRBV4-3 | - | CASSLRGDNEQYF | TGCGCCAGCAGCCTTCGAGGGGACAATGAGCAGTACTTC
TRBJ1-6 | TRBD1 | TRBV7-9 | few | CASSFGTANNSPLHF | TGTGCCAGCAGCTTCGGGACAGCGAATAATTCACCCCTCCACTTT
TRBJ2-3 | TRBD1 | TRBV29-1 | few | CSVAPTDRSSTDTQYF | TGCAGCGTTGCACCTACGGACAGGTCTAGCACAGATACGCAGTATTTT
TRBJ1-3 | - | TRBV6-1 | - | CASTGDLSGNTIYF | TGTGCCAGCACGGGGGACCTCTCTGGAAACACCATATATTTT
TRBJ1-4 | - | TRBV4-2 | few | CASSLDPNEKLFF | TGTGCCAGCAGCCTCGACCCTAATGAAAAACTGTTTTTT
TRBJ2-4 | - | TRBV27 | few | CASRSPITGFGNIQYF | TGTGCCAGCAGGTCCCCTATCACGGGTTTTGGAAACATTCAGTACTTC
TRBJ2-3 | - | TRBV11-1 | - | CASSLVSDTQYF | TGTGCCAGCAGCTTAGTATCAGATACGCAGTATTTT
TRBJ1-6 | TRBD1 | TRBV7-9 | few | CASSLQGDNSPLHF | TGTGCCAGCAGCTTACAGGGGGATAATTCACCCCTCCACTTT
TRBJ2-7 | TRBD1 | TRBV5-1 | - | CASSLGNRGQNEQYF | TGCGCCAGCAGCTTGGGAAACAGGGGGCAGAACGAGCAGTACTTC
TRBJ2-2 | TRBD1 | TRBV2 | few | CASLQGAAGELFF | TGTGCCAGCCTACAGGGGGCGGCCGGGGAGCTGTTTTTT
TRBJ2-1 | - | TRBV28 | few | CASTSSSSYNEQFF | TGTGCCAGCACCTCCTCTAGCTCCTACAATGAGCAGTTCTTC
TRBJ2-1 | - | TRBV9 | - | CASSPSFGAVSYNEQFF | TGTGCCAGCAGCCCCTCCTTCGGGGCAGTCTCCTACAATGAGCAGTTCTTC
TRBJ1-2 | - | TRBV29-1 | few | CSGQKVAEYGYTF | TGCAGCGGCCAAAAGGTGGCAGAATATGGCTACACCTTC
TRBJ2-2 | - | TRBV7-8 | few | CASSPLLTGTGELFF | TGTGCCAGCAGCCCGCTCCTGACAGGCACCGGGGAGCTGTTTTTT
TRBJ2-7 | - | TRBV28 | - | CASSSTLGQLTSYEQYF | TGTGCCAGCAGTTCAACCCTTGGGCAGTTGACCTCCTACGAGCAGTACTTC
TRBJ1-1 | - | TRBV5-4 | few | CATTGRGTEAFF | TGTGCCACCACCGGACGGGGCACTGAAGCTTTCTTT
TRBJ1-2 | TRBD1 | TRBV19 | few | CASSTGESYGYTF | TGTGCCAGCTCTACAGGGGAAAGCTATGGCTACACCTTC
TRBJ1-1 | - | TRBV9 | - | CASSVGPGRTEAFF | TGTGCCAGCAGCGTAGGTCCGGGACGTACTGAAGCTTTCTTT
TRBJ1-1 | - | TRBV5-6 | - | CASTTSDRTPGAFF | TGTGCCAGCACAACATCCGACAGGACTCCGGGAGCTTTCTTT
TRBJ1-6 | TRBD1 | TRBV30 | few | CAWGSGQGGPLHF | TGTGCCTGGGGTTCTGGACAGGGAGGTCCCCTCCACTTT
TRBJ1-6 | TRBD1 | TRBV2 | - | CASTAGQGPNSPLHF | TGTGCCAGCACTGCAGGACAGGGACCAAATTCACCCCTCCACTTT
TRBJ2-7 | - | TRBV28 | few | CASSLGGHTYEQYF | TGTGCCAGCAGTTTAGGAGGGCATACCTACGAGCAGTACTTC
TRBJ2-1 | - | TRBV28 | - | CASSPWGGAQYNEQFF | TGTGCCAGCAGCCCTTGGGGTGGGGCTCAGTACAATGAGCAGTTCTTC
TRBJ2-1 | - | TRBV6-5 | - | CASSYSIPGNNEQFF | TGTGCCAGCAGTTACTCTATCCCGGGAAACAATGAGCAGTTCTTC
TRBJ2-4 | - | TRBV29-1 | - | CSVYLGTLGDIQYF | TGCAGCGTTTACCTCGGGACATTGGGAGACATTCAGTACTTC
TRBJ2-3 | TRBD2 | TRBV30 | few | CAWSMASGGTDTQYF | TGTGCCTGGAGTATGGCTAGCGGGGGCACAGATACGCAGTATTTT
TRBJ2-7 | TRBD1 | TRBV7-9 | few | CASSTRRTGLQEQYF | TGTGCCAGCAGCACGCGGCGGACAGGGCTGCAGGAGCAGTACTTC
TRBJ1-2 | - | TRBV7-9 | few | CASSPTGLAGYGYTF | TGTGCCAGCAGCCCGACCGGGTTGGCCGGCTATGGCTACACCTTC
TRBJ1-1 | - | TRBV5-1 | few | CASSLEWDGTEAFF | TGCGCCAGCAGCTTGGAGTGGGATGGCACTGAAGCTTTCTTT
TRBJ2-5 | - | TRBV10-3 | few | CAISPGREQETQYF | TGTGCCATCAGTCCAGGACGGGAACAAGAGACCCAGTACTTC
TRBJ2-1 | TRBD2 | TRBV4-3 | few | CASSRLAGGGNEQFF | TGCGCCAGCAGCCGACTAGCGGGGGGAGGGAATGAGCAGTTCTTC
TRBJ2-3 | - | TRBV28 | - | CASSSDDTDTQYF | TGTGCCAGCAGTTCAGACGACACAGATACGCAGTATTTT
TRBJ1-3 | - | TRBV7-3 | - | CASSLNPGPSGNTIYF | TGTGCCAGCAGCTTAAATCCAGGGCCCTCTGGAAACACCATATATTTT